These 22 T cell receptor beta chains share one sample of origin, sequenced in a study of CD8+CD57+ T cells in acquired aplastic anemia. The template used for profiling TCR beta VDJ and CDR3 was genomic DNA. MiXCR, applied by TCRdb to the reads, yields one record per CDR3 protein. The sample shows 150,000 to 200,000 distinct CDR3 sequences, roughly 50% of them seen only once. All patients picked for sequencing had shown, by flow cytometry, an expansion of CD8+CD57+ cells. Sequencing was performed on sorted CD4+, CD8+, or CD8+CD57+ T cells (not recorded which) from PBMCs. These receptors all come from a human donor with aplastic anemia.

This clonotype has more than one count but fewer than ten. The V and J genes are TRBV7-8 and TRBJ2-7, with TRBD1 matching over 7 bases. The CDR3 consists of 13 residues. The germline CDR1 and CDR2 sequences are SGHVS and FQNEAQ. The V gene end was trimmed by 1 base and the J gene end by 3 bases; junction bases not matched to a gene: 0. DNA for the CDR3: TGTGCCAGCAGCTTAGGGGACAGCTACGAGCAGTACTTC. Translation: CASSLGDSYEQYF.

The CDR3 DNA sequence: TGTGCCAGCAGTTACTCGCCGCACGTTGAAGCTTTCTTT. Translating it yields CASSYSPHVEAFF. The chain carries TRBV6-5 and TRBJ1-1; D gene unclear. This CDR3 spans 13 amino acids. Germline assignment: CDR1 MNHEY and CDR2 SVGAGI. Trimming took off 0 bases at V and 7 bases at J, with 9 bases between the two ends.

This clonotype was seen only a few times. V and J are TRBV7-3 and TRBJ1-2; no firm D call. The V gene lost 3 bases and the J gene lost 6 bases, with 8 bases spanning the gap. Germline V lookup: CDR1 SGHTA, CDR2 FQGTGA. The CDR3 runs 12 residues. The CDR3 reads CASSFGLDGYTF. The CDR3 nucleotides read TGTGCCAGCAGCTTTGGGCTGGATGGCTACACCTTC.

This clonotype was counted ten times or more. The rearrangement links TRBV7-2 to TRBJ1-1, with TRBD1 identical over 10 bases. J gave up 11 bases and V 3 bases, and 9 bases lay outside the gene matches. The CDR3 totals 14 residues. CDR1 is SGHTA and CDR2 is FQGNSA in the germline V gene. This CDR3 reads CASSFAGQGNSAFF. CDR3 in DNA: TGTGCCAGCAGCTTTGCGGGACAGGGGAATTCGGCTTTCTTT.

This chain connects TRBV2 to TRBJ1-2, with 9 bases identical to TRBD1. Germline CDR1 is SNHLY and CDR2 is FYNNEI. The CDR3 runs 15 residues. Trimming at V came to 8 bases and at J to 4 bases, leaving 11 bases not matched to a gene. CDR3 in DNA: TGTGCCAGCTCCCCTGAGGGACAGGGATCCTATGGCTACACCTTC. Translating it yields CASSPEGQGSYGYTF. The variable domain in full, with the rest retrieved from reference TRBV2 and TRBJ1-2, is EPEVTQTPSHQVTQMGQEVILRCVPISNHLYFYWYRQILGQKVEFLVSFYNNEISEKSEIFDDQFSVERPDGSNFTLKIRSTKLEDSAMYFCASSPEGQGSYGYTFGSGTRLTVV.

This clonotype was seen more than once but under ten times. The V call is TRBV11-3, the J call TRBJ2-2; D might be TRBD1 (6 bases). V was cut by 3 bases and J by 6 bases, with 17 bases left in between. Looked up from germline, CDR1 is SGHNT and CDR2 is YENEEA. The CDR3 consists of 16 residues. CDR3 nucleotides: TGTGCCAGCAGCTTCCAGGTACAGGGATTTCCCGGGGAGCTGTTTTTT. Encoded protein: CASSFQVQGFPGELFF.

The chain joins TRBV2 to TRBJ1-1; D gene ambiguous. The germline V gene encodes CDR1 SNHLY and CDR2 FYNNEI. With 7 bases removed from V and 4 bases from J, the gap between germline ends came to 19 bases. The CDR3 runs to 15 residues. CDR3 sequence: CASKSAPSIITEAFF. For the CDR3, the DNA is TGTGCCAGCAAGAGTGCCCCATCAATAATCACTGAAGCTTTCTTT.

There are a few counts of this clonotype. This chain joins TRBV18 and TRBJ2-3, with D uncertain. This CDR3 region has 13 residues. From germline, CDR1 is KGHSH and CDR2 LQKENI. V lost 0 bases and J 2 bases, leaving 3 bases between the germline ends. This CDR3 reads CASSPPITDTQYF. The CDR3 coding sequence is TGTGCCAGCTCACCACCGATCACAGATACGCAGTATTTT.

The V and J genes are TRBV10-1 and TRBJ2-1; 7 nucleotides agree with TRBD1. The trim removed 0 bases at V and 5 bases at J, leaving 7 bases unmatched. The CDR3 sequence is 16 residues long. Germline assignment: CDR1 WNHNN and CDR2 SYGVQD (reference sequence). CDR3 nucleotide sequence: TGCGCCAGCAGTGAGTCGGGGAAGGGGGCCCACAATGAGCAGTTCTTC. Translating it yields CASSESGKGAHNEQFF.

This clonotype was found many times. CDR3: CASQERGNEQFF. In DNA form, the CDR3 reads TGTGCCAGCCAGGAGCGGGGCAATGAGCAGTTCTTC. V usage is TRBV2 and J usage is TRBJ2-1; 7 bases fit TRBD2. J gave up 6 bases and V 8 bases, and 4 bases lay outside the gene matches. Germline V gives CDR1 SNHLY, CDR2 FYNNEI. There are 12 residues in the CDR3.

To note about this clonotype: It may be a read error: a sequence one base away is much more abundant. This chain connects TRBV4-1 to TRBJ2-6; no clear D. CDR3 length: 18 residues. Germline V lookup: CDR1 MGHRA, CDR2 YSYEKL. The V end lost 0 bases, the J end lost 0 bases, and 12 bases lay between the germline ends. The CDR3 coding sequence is TGCGCCAGCAGCCAAGAGGGTACCTTGTGCTCTGGGGCCAACGTCCTGACTTTC. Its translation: CASSQEGTLCSGANVLTF.

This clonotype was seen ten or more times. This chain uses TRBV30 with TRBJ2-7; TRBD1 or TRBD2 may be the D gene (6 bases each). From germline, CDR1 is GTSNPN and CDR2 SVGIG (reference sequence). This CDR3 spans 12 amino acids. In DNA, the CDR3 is TGTGCGGGGGCGGAGGGCTCCTACGAGCAGTACTTC. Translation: CAGAEGSYEQYF. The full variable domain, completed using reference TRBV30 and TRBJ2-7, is SQTIHQWPATLVQPVGSPLSLECTVEGTSNPNLYWYRQAAGRGLQLLFYSVGIGQISSEVPQNLSASRPQDRQFILSSKKLLLSDSGFYLCAGAEGSYEQYFGPGTRLTVT.

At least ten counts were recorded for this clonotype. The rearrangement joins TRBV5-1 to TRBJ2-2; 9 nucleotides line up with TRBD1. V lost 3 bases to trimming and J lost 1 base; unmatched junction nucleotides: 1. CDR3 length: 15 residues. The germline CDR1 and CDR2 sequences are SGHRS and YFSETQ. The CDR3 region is CASSSGQGNTGELFF. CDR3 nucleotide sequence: TGCGCCAGCAGCTCGGGACAGGGGAACACCGGGGAGCTGTTTTTT. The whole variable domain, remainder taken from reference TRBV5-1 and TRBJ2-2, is KAGVTQTPRYLIKTRGQQVTLSCSPISGHRSVSWYQQTPGQGLQFLFEYFSETQRNKGNFPGRFSGRQFSNSRSEMNVSTLELGDSALYLCASSSGQGNTGELFFGEGSRLTVL.

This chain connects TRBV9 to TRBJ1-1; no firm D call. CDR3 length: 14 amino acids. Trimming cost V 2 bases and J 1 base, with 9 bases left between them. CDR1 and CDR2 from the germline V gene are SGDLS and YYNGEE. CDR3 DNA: TGTGCCAGCAGCGTTAGCCCGGGGAACACTGAAGCTTTCTTT. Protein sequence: CASSVSPGNTEAFF. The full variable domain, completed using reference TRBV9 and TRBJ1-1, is DSGVTQTPKHLITATGQRVTLRCSPRSGDLSVYWYQQSLDQGLQFLIQYYNGEERAKGNILERFSAQQFPDLHSELNLSSLELGDSALYFCASSVSPGNTEAFFGQGTRLTVV.

DNA of the CDR3: TGCAGTGCTAGAGATTTTAATGAGCAGTTCTTC. Translating it yields CSARDFNEQFF. The chain couples TRBV20-1 to TRBJ2-1; D gene unclear. This CDR3 spans 11 amino acids. The V end was cut by 0 bases, the J end by 7 bases, with 4 bases between. Germline assignment: CDR1 DFQATT and CDR2 SNEGSKA (reference sequence).

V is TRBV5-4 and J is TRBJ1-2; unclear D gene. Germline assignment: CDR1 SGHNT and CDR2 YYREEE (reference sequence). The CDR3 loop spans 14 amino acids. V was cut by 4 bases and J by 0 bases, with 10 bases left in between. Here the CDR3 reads CASSQLGSNYGYTF. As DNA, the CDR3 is TGTGCCAGCAGCCAACTTGGGTCTAACTATGGCTACACCTTC.

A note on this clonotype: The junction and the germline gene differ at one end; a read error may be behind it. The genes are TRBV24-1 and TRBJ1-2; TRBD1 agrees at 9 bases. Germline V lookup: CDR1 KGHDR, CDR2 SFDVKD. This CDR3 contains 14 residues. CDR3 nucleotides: TGTGCCAGCAGTCCCAACAGGGGGCTCTATGGCTACACCTTC. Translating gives CASSPNRGLYGYTF.

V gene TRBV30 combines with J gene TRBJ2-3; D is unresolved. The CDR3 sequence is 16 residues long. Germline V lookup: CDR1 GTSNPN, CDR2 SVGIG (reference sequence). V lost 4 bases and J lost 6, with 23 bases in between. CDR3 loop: CAWKINGIQMPDTQYF. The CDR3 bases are TGTGCCTGGAAGATAAATGGGATCCAAATGCCGGATACGCAGTATTTT. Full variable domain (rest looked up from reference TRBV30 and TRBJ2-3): SQTIHQWPATLVQPVGSPLSLECTVEGTSNPNLYWYRQAAGRGLQLLFYSVGIGQISSEVPQNLSASRPQDRQFILSSKKLLLSDSGFYLCAWKINGIQMPDTQYFGPGTRLTVL.

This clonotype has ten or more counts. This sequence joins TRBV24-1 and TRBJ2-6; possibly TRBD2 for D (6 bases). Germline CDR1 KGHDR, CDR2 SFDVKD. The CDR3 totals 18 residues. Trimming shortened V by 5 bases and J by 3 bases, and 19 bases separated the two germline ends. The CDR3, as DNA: TGTGCCACCAGTGTGAGCGGGTGGGGTTGGGTTGGGGCCAACGTCCTGACTTTC. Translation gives CATSVSGWGWVGANVLTF.

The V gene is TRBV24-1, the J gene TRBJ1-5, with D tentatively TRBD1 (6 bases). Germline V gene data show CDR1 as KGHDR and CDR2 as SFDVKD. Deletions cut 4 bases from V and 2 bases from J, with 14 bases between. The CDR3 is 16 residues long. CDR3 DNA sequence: TGTGCCACCAGTGACCCTGGAGGGGGGGGCAATCAGCCCCAGCATTTT. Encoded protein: CATSDPGGGGNQPQHF.

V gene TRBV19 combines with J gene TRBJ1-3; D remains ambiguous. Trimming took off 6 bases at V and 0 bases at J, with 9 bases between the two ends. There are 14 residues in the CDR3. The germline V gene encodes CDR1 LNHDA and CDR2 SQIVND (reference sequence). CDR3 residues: CASRDYYSGNTIYF. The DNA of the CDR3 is TGTGCCAGTAGGGATTATTACTCTGGAAACACCATATATTTT.

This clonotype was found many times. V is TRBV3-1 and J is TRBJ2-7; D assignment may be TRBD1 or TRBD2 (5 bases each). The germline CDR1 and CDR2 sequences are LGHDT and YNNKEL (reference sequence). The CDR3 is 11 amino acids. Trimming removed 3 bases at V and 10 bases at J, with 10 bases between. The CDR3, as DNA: TGTGCCAGCAGCCAGCAGGGAGTCCAGTACTTC. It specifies CASSQQGVQYF.